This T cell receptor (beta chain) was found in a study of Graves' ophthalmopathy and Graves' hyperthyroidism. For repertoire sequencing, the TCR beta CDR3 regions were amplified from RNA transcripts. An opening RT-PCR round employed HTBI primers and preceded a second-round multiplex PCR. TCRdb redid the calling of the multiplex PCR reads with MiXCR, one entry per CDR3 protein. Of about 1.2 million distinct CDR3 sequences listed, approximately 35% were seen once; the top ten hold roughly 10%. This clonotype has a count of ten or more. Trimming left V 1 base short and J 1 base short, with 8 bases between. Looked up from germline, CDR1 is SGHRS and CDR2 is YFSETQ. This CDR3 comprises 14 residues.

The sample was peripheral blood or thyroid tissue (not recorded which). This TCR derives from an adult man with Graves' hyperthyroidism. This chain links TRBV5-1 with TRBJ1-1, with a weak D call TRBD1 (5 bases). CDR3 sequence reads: CASSLWDGNTEAFF. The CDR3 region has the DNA TGCGCCAGCAGCTTGTGGGACGGGAACACTGAAGCTTTCTTT.